The table lists the clone carrying this TCR beta chain with a few counts. Its antigen is unidentified. The data originate from a study of blood T cells in healthy people across ages. Study-level points and caveats: Naive and antigen-experienced cells were not separated, limiting conclusive comparison.

Next came a second PCR, run for roughly 6 to 11 cycles, which used a sample-barcoded 5' primer along with a J-beta primer mix. Template switching added a 12-random-nucleotide identifier to every cDNA molecule. TCRdb reprocessed the 5' RACE reads with MiXCR, giving one entry per CDR3 protein. This table has hundreds of thousands of distinct CDR3 sequences, approximately 52% appearing once. Germline V gene sequence: CDR1 SGHRS, CDR2 YFSETQ. The V gene end was trimmed by 5 bases and the J gene end by 0 bases; junction bases not matched to a gene: 10. The CDR3 sequence is 17 residues long. The receptor was isolated from a woman of 80 years or more in good health. The sequenced sample was blood. V and J are TRBV5-1 and TRBJ2-3, with 9 positions matching TRBD1. CDR3 loop: CASRPGGTGKSTDTQYF. CDR3 nucleotide sequence: TGCGCCAGCAGACCGGGCGGGACAGGGAAGAGCACAGATACGCAGTATTTT.